These 4 T cell receptor beta chains originate from one sample sequenced in a study of shared clonotypes between healthy human individuals. Cells designated naive CD8 were CD45RO-negative and were positively selected for CCR7, with terminally differentiated effector memory CD45RA+ cells excluded. Measured with immunoSEQ multiplex PCR; TCRdb has only the in-frame clones, and not every one. Seen here are around 550,000 clones, roughly 96% observed once, and the top ten hold over 0.09%. Source material: naive CD8+ T cells sorted from blood. All receptors derive from a woman aged 30 to 39 in good health.

The chain combines TRBV29-1 with TRBJ2-3; TRBD2 matches 9 bases. The germline CDR1 and CDR2 sequences are SQVTM and ANQGSEA. V gave up 4 bases and J gave up 0 bases; unmatched junction bases: 5. This CDR3 contains 15 residues. In nucleotides, the CDR3 is TGCAGCGTTGTGTCCCTAGCGGGGAGCACAGATACGCAGTATTTT. Translated: CSVVSLAGSTDTQYF.

V usage is TRBV11-2 and J usage is TRBJ2-2, with D unclear. The V gene's germline CDR1 is SGHAT and CDR2 FQNNGV. With 6 bases removed from V and 0 bases from J, the gap between germline ends came to 14 bases. This CDR3 is built from 16 residues. This chain's CDR3 is CASRSFPYTNTGELFF. DNA for the CDR3: TGTGCCAGCAGATCGTTTCCTTACACGAACACCGGGGAGCTGTTTTTT.

The chain employs TRBV27 and TRBJ2-7, with 14 bases that match TRBD2. The CDR3 is 16 residues long. The germline gives CDR1 MNHEY, CDR2 SMNVEV (reference sequence). The ends lost 5 bases at V and 0 bases at J; junction bases unmatched: 3. CDR3 nucleotide sequence: TGTGCCAGCAGTACCGGGACTAGCGGGAGCTCCTACGAGCAGTACTTC. Protein product: CASSTGTSGSSYEQYF.

CDR3 in DNA: TGTGCCAGCAGCGCGGCGGGACAGGGCTTCCACGAGCAGTACTTC. Protein sequence: CASSAAGQGFHEQYF. The chain employs TRBV7-6 and TRBJ2-7, with 9 bases lining up with TRBD1. This CDR3 is built from 15 residues. Germline V gene lookup returns CDR1 SGHVS and CDR2 FNYEAQ. The trim removed 5 bases at V and 5 bases at J, leaving 10 bases unmatched.